What follows are 8 T cell receptor beta chains derived from one specimen sequenced in a study of shared clonotypes between healthy human individuals. Assay used: immunoSEQ multiplex PCR; TCRdb lists only in-frame clones, some missing. The sample has about half a million clones, 70% to 80% seen once. Sequencing was performed on PBMCs. The receptors come from a woman aged 40-49 years in good health. Some clones in this sample may be carry-over from other donors' samples.

As concerns this clone: Given a far larger clone just one base away, this is likely a sequencing read error. Other nucleotide sequences in the sample specify the same CDR3. The CDR3 reads CSGPLRRDREDEKLFF. In DNA form, the CDR3 reads TGCAGCGGTCCTCTCCGCCGGGACAGGGAAGACGAAAAACTGTTTTTT. V usage is TRBV29-1 and J usage is TRBJ1-4, with TRBD1 matching over 9 bases. CDR1 and CDR2 (germline): SQVTM, ANQGSEA. The length of the CDR3 is 16 residues. Trimming cost V 7 bases and J 8 bases; bases outside gene matches: 17.

Comments on this clone: A far larger clone is only one base removed, so a read error is likely. The chain recombines TRBV5-4 with TRBJ2-7; 7 bases map to TRBD2. CDR1 and CDR2 from the germline V gene are SGHNT and YYREEE (reference sequence). The CDR3 is made up of 17 amino acids. CDR3 DNA: TGTGCCAGCGGCTTGGGTGGCGTCGGGGGGAACCCCTACGAGCAGTACTTC. It codes for CASGLGGVGGNPYEQYF.

The CDR3 bases are TGTGCCAGCAGCTCCAATCGGGGCCTCCTAATACGCAATGAGCAGTTCTTC. It yields the protein CASSSNRGLLIRNEQFF. V gene TRBV2 combines with J gene TRBJ2-1; D tentatively reads TRBD1 or TRBD2 (5 bases each). This CDR3 is built from 17 residues. V lost 6 bases and J 6 bases, leaving 24 bases between the germline ends. Germline V gene lookup returns CDR1 SNHLY and CDR2 FYNNEI.

The chain has TRBV29-1 and TRBJ2-3; 12 nucleotides align to TRBD2. The CDR3 is 14 amino acids. The germline CDR1 and CDR2 sequences are SQVTM and ANQGSEA. V was clipped by 7 bases and J by 3 bases; unmatched bases: 5. The CDR3 spells CSARLAGVTDTQYF. CDR3 nucleotides: TGCAGCGCCAGACTAGCGGGAGTGACAGATACGCAGTATTTT.

This clone occurred once. V and J are TRBV6-1 and TRBJ1-5; 8 nucleotides agree with TRBD1. The CDR3 contains 15 residues. Trimming cost V 3 bases and J 3 bases; bases outside gene matches: 4. Germline V gene data show CDR1 as MNHNS and CDR2 as SASEGT. CDR3 loop: CASSERQGYNQPQHF. Written as DNA, the CDR3 is TGTGCCAGCAGTGAGAGACAGGGGTACAATCAGCCCCAGCATTTT.

This CDR3 reads CASSQDGGRSEAFF. The CDR3 coding sequence is TGCGCCAGCAGCCAAGATGGGGGTCGCAGTGAAGCTTTCTTT. V gene TRBV4-3 combines with J gene TRBJ1-1; D possibly corresponds to TRBD1 (5 bases). The CDR3 is 14 residues long. V was trimmed by 0 bases and J by 7 bases, leaving 12 bases between them. CDR1 and CDR2 (germline): LGHNA, YSLEER.

J is TRBJ2-1 and V is TRBV2, with TRBD2 matching 11 bases. The CDR3 is 15 residues long. J lost 8 bases, V lost 2 bases, and 5 bases had no gene match. Germline V lookup: CDR1 SNHLY, CDR2 FYNNEI. The CDR3 sequence: CASSEWVAGGYEQFF. The CDR3 DNA reads as TGTGCCAGCAGTGAATGGGTAGCGGGAGGGTATGAGCAGTTCTTC.

As regards this clone: The same CDR3 can be traced to other DNA sequences in this sample. V usage is TRBV7-2 and J usage is TRBJ1-1; D remains ambiguous. There are 13 residues in the CDR3. Trimming stripped 1 base from V and 5 bases from J, with 8 bases between. CDR1 is SGHTA, CDR2 FQGNSA, per germline. The CDR3 spells CASSLVRGTEAFF. CDR3 DNA: TGTGCCAGCAGCTTAGTGCGGGGAACTGAAGCTTTCTTT.